Listed below are T cell receptor beta chains from one sample, sequenced in a study of T cell responses to AZD1222 COVID-19 vaccine. Some clones are missing from TCRdb's copy, which holds only in-frame ones; the method was immunoSEQ multiplex PCR. The sample holds about 210,000 clones, around 94% seen once. Sequences were derived from peripheral blood, sampled 28 days after the second dose of the MenACWY control vaccine. All receptors come from an adult who received the MenACWY meningococcal vaccine as a control. Both conserved end residues are part of each CDR3. D genes are given only for firm matches. Clone size is shown for a subset of rows, as once, few, many or a class of expanded clone.

v_gene,d_gene,abundance,j_gene,CDR3nt,CDR3aa
TRBV6-1,NA,NA,TRBJ1-1,TGTGCCAGCAGTGATAGTTACAGGCGGAACACTGAAGCTTTCTTT,CASSDSYRRNTEAFF
TRBV2,NA,NA,TRBJ1-2,TGTGCCAGCTTACTAAGCAGACGCACACTTAACTATGGCTACACCTTC,CASLLSRRTLNYGYTF
TRBV3-1/TRBV3-2,NA,once,TRBJ2-3,TGTGCCAGCAGCCCCAGCGGAAGCACAGATACGCAGTATTTT,CASSPSGSTDTQYF
TRBV5-1,NA,NA,TRBJ1-3,TGCGCCAGCAGCTTGGTAGGGACCGACACCATATATTTT,CASSLVGTDTIYF
TRBV29-1,TRBD1,NA,TRBJ2-1,TGCAGCGTTGGAACGGGACAGGGCAACAATGAGCAGTTCTTC,CSVGTGQGNNEQFF
TRBV7-2,NA,NA,TRBJ1-2,TGTGCCAGCAGCTTGGGGCCGGGACCCAACTATGGCTACACCTTC,CASSLGPGPNYGYTF
TRBV6-5,NA,NA,TRBJ1-3,TGTGCCAGCAGTTCGGTGACCTCTGGAAACACCATATATTTT,CASSSVTSGNTIYF
TRBV2,NA,NA,TRBJ1-2,TGTGCCAGCAGTGTCGTGGTCGGCTATGGCTACACCTTC,CASSVVVGYGYTF
TRBV11-2,TRBD1,NA,TRBJ1-4,TGTGCCAGCAGCTTAGATTCCCGGACAGGGTTAGAAAAACTGTTTTTT,CASSLDSRTGLEKLFF
TRBV6-6,NA,NA,TRBJ2-7,TGTGCCAGCAGTCCCGACAAGGATGCCGATGCAACCTACGAGCAGTACTTC,CASSPDKDADATYEQYF
TRBV28,NA,NA,TRBJ1-1,TGTGCCAGCCGGCTTTTTCCCACTGAAGCTTTCTTT,CASRLFPTEAFF